A single sample is the source of the 23 T cell receptor beta chains below, sequenced in a study of shared clonotypes between healthy human individuals. Generated by immunoSEQ multiplex PCR, the TCRdb table keeps only in-frame clones and is missing some. The table has about a million clones, about 80% seen once. The sample consisted of memory CD4+ T cells sorted from blood. The subset is: CD45RA-negative fraction. The receptor set was obtained from a man aged 18-30 years in good health.

The chain employs TRBV27 and TRBJ1-6; 7 bases align to TRBD1. V trimming: 6 bases; J trimming: 5 bases; junction bases outside the gene matches: 10. Per germline, CDR1 MNHEY and CDR2 SMNVEV (reference sequence). The CDR3 has 16 amino acids. For the CDR3, the DNA is TGTGCCAGCAGGAACAGTCAGGGGGTAAATAATTCACCCCTCCACTTT. It is translated as CASRNSQGVNNSPLHF.

The chain uses TRBV4-1 and TRBJ2-5; 8 bases fit TRBD2. V lost 0 bases and J lost 3; bases outside the gene matches: 12. Germline V gene data show CDR1 as MGHRA and CDR2 as YSYEKL. CDR3 size: 18 residues. CDR3 nucleotides: TGCGCCAGCAGCCAAGATCCTCAACTGGCGGGAGGCGAAGAGACCCAGTACTTC. This encodes CASSQDPQLAGGEETQYF.

The chain recombines TRBV4-1 with TRBJ2-7; maybe TRBD2 (7 bases). This CDR3 has 15 residues. V was shortened by 4 bases and J by 0 bases, with 13 bases between the two germline ends. Per the germline V gene, CDR1 is MGHRA and CDR2 is YSYEKL. The CDR3 bases are TGCGCCAGCAGCCCCCAGGGAGGGGGCTCCTACGAGCAGTACTTC. This codes for CASSPQGGGSYEQYF.

V is TRBV29-1 and J is TRBJ2-1; 9 nucleotides agree with TRBD2. The CDR3 has 16 residues. CDR1 SQVTM and CDR2 ANQGSEA come from the germline V gene. J was trimmed by 9 bases and V by 4 bases; bases with no gene match: 16. This chain's CDR3 is CSVGPTGTSSSSEQFF. The CDR3 coding sequence is TGCAGCGTTGGCCCTACCGGGACTAGCTCTTCCAGTGAGCAGTTCTTC.

The chain uses TRBV5-1 and TRBJ2-1; weak D call: TRBD2 (5 bases). CDR3 length equals 14 residues. Trimming pared 0 bases from V and 5 bases from J, leaving 9 bases between. Germline loops: CDR1 SGHRS, CDR2 YFSETQ. This CDR3 is CASSLGGAHNEQFF. CDR3 bases: TGCGCCAGCAGCTTGGGGGGAGCCCACAATGAGCAGTTCTTC. Combining the CDR3 with reference TRBV5-1 and TRBJ2-1 gives the whole variable domain KAGVTQTPRYLIKTRGQQVTLSCSPISGHRSVSWYQQTPGQGLQFLFEYFSETQRNKGNFPGRFSGRQFSNSRSEMNVSTLELGDSALYLCASSLGGAHNEQFFGPGTRLTVL.

V gene TRBV30 combines with J gene TRBJ2-1, with 11 bases fitting TRBD1. This CDR3 spans 12 amino acids. V lost 5 bases, J lost 6 bases, and 0 bases stayed unmatched. Germline V gene data show CDR1 as GTSNPN and CDR2 as SVGIG (reference sequence). CDR3 sequence (DNA): TGTGCCTGGGGGACAGGGGGCAATGAGCAGTTCTTC. Its translation: CAWGTGGNEQFF.

This clone was seen once. V usage is TRBV2 and J usage is TRBJ2-7; D may correspond to TRBD1 or TRBD2 (6 bases each). Germline V gene data show CDR1 as SNHLY and CDR2 as FYNNEI. This CDR3 comprises 13 residues. V lost 5 bases, J lost 12 bases, and 20 bases lay in between. This chain's CDR3 is CASSNEPLGGGYF. The CDR3 DNA reads TGTGCCAGCAGTAACGAACCCCTTGGAGGGGGGTACTTC.

The CDR3 spells CASSSPGSSYEQYF. The CDR3 DNA reads as TGTGCCAGCAGCTCCCCGGGGAGCTCCTACGAGCAGTACTTC. The chain couples TRBV7-8 to TRBJ2-7; possibly TRBD2 for D (5 bases). V dropped 4 bases and J dropped 0 bases, with 10 bases sitting between them. Germline V gene data show CDR1 as SGHVS and CDR2 as FQNEAQ. CDR3 length equals 14 residues.

The chain uses TRBV7-2 and TRBJ2-1; D ambiguous. The V end was cut by 2 bases, the J end by 5 bases, with 10 bases between. The germline CDR1 and CDR2 sequences are SGHTA and FQGNSA. The CDR3 spans 14 residues. CDR3 residues: CASSLIMINNEQFF. The CDR3 DNA reads as TGTGCCAGCAGCTTAATTATGATAAACAATGAGCAGTTCTTC.

In its sample, this clone was seen once. This chain uses TRBV5-1 with TRBJ2-2, with D hard to call. This CDR3 contains 15 residues. Germline CDR1 is SGHRS and CDR2 is YFSETQ. V was cut by 0 bases and J by 4 bases, with 10 bases left in between. This CDR3 reads CASSLEGSITGELFF. Written as DNA, the CDR3 is TGCGCCAGCAGCTTGGAGGGCTCGATCACCGGGGAGCTGTTTTTT. Full variable domain (remainder filled in from reference TRBV5-1 and TRBJ2-2): KAGVTQTPRYLIKTRGQQVTLSCSPISGHRSVSWYQQTPGQGLQFLFEYFSETQRNKGNFPGRFSGRQFSNSRSEMNVSTLELGDSALYLCASSLEGSITGELFFGEGSRLTVL.

This clone was detected only a few times. The chain links TRBV7-9 to TRBJ1-4; tentative D call: TRBD1 (5 bases). This CDR3 contains 14 residues. Trimming cost V 3 bases and J 5 bases, with 10 bases left between them. Looked up from germline, CDR1 is SEHNR and CDR2 is FQNEAQ (reference sequence). The CDR3 nucleotides are TGTGCCAGCAGCTTCGGCGCAGGGAATGAAAAACTGTTTTTT. Translating gives CASSFGAGNEKLFF.

The rearrangement uses TRBV28 and TRBJ1-2, with TRBD1 identical over 8 bases. Germline-derived CDR1 and CDR2 are MDHEN and SYDVKM. V gave up 5 bases and J gave up 4 bases; unmatched junction bases: 9. This CDR3 comprises 15 residues. In DNA form, the CDR3 reads TGTGCCAGCAGTGTGCCTCAGGGGGCGGCCTATGGCTACACCTTC. This codes for CASSVPQGAAYGYTF.

This chain connects TRBV6-1 to TRBJ2-3; D is undetermined. V shed 7 bases and J shed 2 bases, with 13 bases lying between them. Germline assignment: CDR1 MNHNS and CDR2 SASEGT. This CDR3 comprises 14 residues. DNA for the CDR3: TGTGCCAGCATCACAGACCAACCCACAGATACGCAGTATTTT. Translated, it gives CASITDQPTDTQYF.

As for this clone: One junction end does not reproduce the germline sequence, and a read error may be involved. This chain uses TRBV29-1 with TRBJ2-2, with TRBD1 matching 7 bases. This CDR3 contains 14 residues. Looked up from germline, CDR1 is SQVTM and CDR2 is ANQGSEA. The CDR3 loop reads CSVEDRVKAGELFF. In nucleotides, the CDR3 is TGCAGCGTAGAAGACAGGGTAAAAGCCGGGGAGCTGTTTTTT.

This clone was detected only once. The gene calls are TRBV18 and TRBJ2-1, with D perhaps TRBD1 or TRBD2 (6 bases each). CDR1 is KGHSH, CDR2 LQKENI, per germline. Trimming cost V 3 bases and J 7 bases, with 16 bases left between them. This CDR3 contains 15 residues. CDR3 amino acids: CASSPNPRGQNEQFF. The CDR3 DNA is TGTGCCAGCTCACCGAACCCCCGGGGGCAAAATGAGCAGTTCTTC.

The chain recombines TRBV29-1 with TRBJ2-3; 10 bases are a match to TRBD1. Germline V lookup: CDR1 SQVTM, CDR2 ANQGSEA. V was clipped by 6 bases and J by 2 bases; unmatched bases: 5. CDR3 length: 14 amino acids. The DNA of the CDR3 is TGCAGCGTCCGGGACAGGGGCTCCACAGATACGCAGTATTTT. Protein sequence: CSVRDRGSTDTQYF.

This chain joins TRBV5-1 and TRBJ2-7; 7 nucleotides align to TRBD2. Trimming cost V 0 bases and J 5 bases; bases outside gene matches: 14. Looked up from germline, CDR1 is SGHRS and CDR2 is YFSETQ. CDR3 size: 17 residues. DNA for the CDR3: TGCGCCAGCAGCTTGGAAGGTTTGGGGCGGGGGACTGACGAGCAGTACTTC. Amino acid sequence: CASSLEGLGRGTDEQYF.

V and J are TRBV21-1 and TRBJ1-1. TRBV21-1 is termed a pseudogene. The CDR3 is made up of 14 amino acids. The chain's CDR3 is CASSKGPGADEAFF. CDR3 nucleotides: TGTGCCAGCAGCAAAGGACCCGGGGCGGATGAAGCTTTCTTT.

The rearrangement links TRBV27 to TRBJ2-7; 8 bases align to TRBD2. Germline CDR1 MNHEY, CDR2 SMNVEV (reference sequence). Trimming removed 3 bases from V and 6 bases from J; junction bases left unmatched: 7. This CDR3 has 14 residues. The CDR3 protein is CASSFRGGGSEQYF. The CDR3 region has the DNA TGTGCCAGCAGTTTCCGGGGGGGAGGATCCGAGCAGTACTTC.

J is TRBJ2-1 and V is TRBV2, with TRBD1 as a possible D gene (5 bases). Deletions cut 6 bases from V and 5 bases from J, with 17 bases between. Looked up from germline, CDR1 is SNHLY and CDR2 is FYNNEI. The CDR3 is 15 amino acids. The CDR3 sequence: CASSVGQGAHNEQFF. The CDR3 DNA sequence: TGTGCCAGCAGCGTTGGTCAGGGTGCCCACAATGAGCAGTTCTTC.

The V and J genes are TRBV7-8 and TRBJ1-4; 7 bases match TRBD1. This CDR3 comprises 14 residues. J gave up 8 bases and V 0 bases, and 3 bases lay outside the gene matches. Germline values: CDR1 SGHVS, CDR2 FQNEAQ. CDR3 sequence reads: CASSLAGGGEKLFF. CDR3 in DNA: TGTGCCAGCAGCTTAGCCGGAGGGGGCGAAAAACTGTTTTTT.

The CDR3 DNA is TGCGCCAGCAGCCAAGAAGGGAACAACGTAGACACCATATATTTT. Protein sequence: CASSQEGNNVDTIYF. This rearrangement joins TRBV4-3 to TRBJ1-3; D remains unclear. This CDR3 region has 15 residues. V was trimmed by 0 bases and J by 8 bases, leaving 14 bases between them. Germline CDR1 is LGHNA and CDR2 is YSLEER.

On this clone: The sample carries other DNA sequences with the same CDR3. The CDR3 region is CASSLGQGDEQYF. Written as DNA, the CDR3 is TGCGCCAGCAGCTTGGGGCAGGGTGACGAGCAGTACTTC. V and J are TRBV5-1 and TRBJ2-7, with D maybe TRBD1 (5 bases). The CDR3 is 13 residues long. From germline, CDR1 is SGHRS and CDR2 YFSETQ. V dropped 0 bases and J dropped 5 bases, with 9 bases sitting between them.